A single sample is the source of the 27 T cell receptor beta chains below, sequenced in a study of CD8 T cells in ankylosing spondylitis listed by TCRdb under 2017. The library was produced with 5' RACE. The run used an Illumina HiSeq 2500. TCRdb passed the public sequencing reads through fastp at Q25 and MiXCR, retaining productive beta sequences. Under each unique CDR3 protein, matching rows form one entry showing the most common genes and DNA. The table for this sample lists approximately 240,000 distinct CDR3 sequences; about 10% of them were counted only once. The ten largest account for 2.5% to 3% of the sample. The sequenced sample was blood, either unsorted or a sorted T cell fraction (not recorded which). All receptors derive from a male donor with ankylosing spondylitis or in good health (not recorded which).

This clonotype has a count of ten or more. This chain links TRBV4-2 with TRBJ2-4; D is undetermined. Trimming stripped 0 bases from V and 11 bases from J, with 20 bases between. Looked up from germline, CDR1 is LGHNA and CDR2 is YNFKEQ. The CDR3 covers 16 residues. Here the CDR3 reads CASSQDWAPSPPFQYF. Here the CDR3 DNA reads TGTGCCAGCAGCCAAGATTGGGCCCCTTCACCCCCTTTTCAGTACTTC.

This clonotype occurred many times. This rearrangement joins TRBV6-1 to TRBJ2-6, with D possibly matching TRBD2 (7 bases). CDR1 and CDR2 (germline): MNHNS, SASEGT. V was cut by 6 bases and J by 0 bases, with 18 bases left in between. The CDR3 contains 18 residues. As DNA, the CDR3 is TGTGCCAGCAGAAGTGTGTGGGGGGGCATCTCTGGGGCCAACGTCCTGACTTTC. Its protein is CASRSVWGGISGANVLTF.

This clonotype has at least ten counts. The rearrangement uses TRBV12-3 or TRBV12-4 and TRBJ2-3, with 10 bases that match TRBD2. Trimming at V came to 5 bases and at J to 4 bases, leaving 9 bases not matched to a gene. The CDR3 is 16 amino acids. This CDR3 reads CASSDPASGGADTQYF. Written as DNA, the CDR3 is TGTGCCAGCAGTGACCCGGCTAGCGGGGGTGCAGATACGCAGTATTTT.

This clonotype was observed many times. The rearrangement joins TRBV6-1 to TRBJ2-3; D gene ambiguous. The length of the CDR3 is 15 residues. CDR1 MNHNS and CDR2 SASEGT come from the germline V gene. The V end lost 7 bases, the J end lost 0 bases, and 14 bases lay between the germline ends. DNA of the CDR3: TGTGCCAGCACCAACGCACTGGCAAGCACAGATACGCAGTATTTT. It codes for CASTNALASTDTQYF.

The chain combines TRBV6-5 with TRBJ1-6; D unresolved. Germline V gives CDR1 MNHEY, CDR2 SVGAGI. CDR3 length: 14 residues. Trimming cost V 4 bases and J 7 bases, with 11 bases left between them. As DNA, the CDR3 is TGTGCCAGCAGTTCCAGACCGGAAAATTCACCCCTCCACTTT. Encoded protein: CASSSRPENSPLHF.

The table lists this clonotype with many counts. This chain uses TRBV5-1 with TRBJ2-1, with D hard to call. Trimming removed 2 bases at V and 5 bases at J, with 5 bases between. Germline CDR1 SGHRS, CDR2 YFSETQ. CDR3 length: 12 residues. The CDR3 sequence is CASSLLNNEQFF. CDR3 bases: TGCGCCAGCAGCTTACTCAACAATGAGCAGTTCTTC.

There are a few counts of this clonotype. This rearrangement joins TRBV7-9 to TRBJ1-2, with D hard to call. Germline assignment: CDR1 SEHNR and CDR2 FQNEAQ (reference sequence). V lost 2 bases, J lost 8 bases, and 12 bases lay in between. The CDR3 extends over 13 amino acids. The CDR3 is CASSLFQVEGYTF. Written as DNA, the CDR3 is TGTGCCAGCAGCTTATTCCAGGTAGAAGGCTACACCTTC.

This clonotype was recorded at least ten times. The chain recombines TRBV5-1 with TRBJ2-7; 8 positions agree with TRBD1. V lost 0 bases and J lost 3; bases outside the gene matches: 8. The CDR3 spans 16 residues. Looked up from germline, CDR1 is SGHRS and CDR2 is YFSETQ. The CDR3 is CASSLASGQVRYEQYF. CDR3 in DNA: TGCGCCAGCAGCTTGGCCTCGGGACAGGTTCGCTACGAGCAGTACTTC.

This clonotype occurred a few times. V and J are TRBV12-3 or TRBV12-4 and TRBJ1-1; TRBD1 matches at 7 bases. CDR3 length: 13 amino acids. With V trimmed by 7 bases and J by 5 bases, 7 bases remained unmatched. In DNA form, the CDR3 reads TGTGCCAGCACCCCGACAGGGAAAACTGAAGCTTTCTTT. This codes for CASTPTGKTEAFF.

This clonotype was counted at least ten times. The V and J genes are TRBV7-2 and TRBJ2-3; 7 bases are a match to TRBD2. This CDR3 region has 15 residues. Germline assignment: CDR1 SGHTA and CDR2 FQGNSA. V shed 5 bases, J shed 2 bases, and the junction held 7 bases outside the gene matches. Here the CDR3 reads CASSRWTRTTDTQYF. Here the CDR3 DNA reads TGTGCCAGCAGCCGCTGGACTAGAACCACAGATACGCAGTATTTT.

This clonotype was seen ten or more times. The chain is built from TRBV3-1 and TRBJ1-2, with D uncertain. V was pared by 4 bases and J by 8 bases, with 14 bases between. The CDR3 totals 13 residues. CDR1 is LGHDT, CDR2 YNNKEL, per germline (reference sequence). CDR3: CASSPQRALGYTF. The CDR3 bases are TGTGCCAGCAGCCCGCAGCGGGCGTTGGGCTACACCTTC.

This clonotype was seen at least ten times. CDR3 nucleotide sequence: TGCGCCAGCAGCTTGTACAGCACAGATACGCAGTATTTT. Encoded protein: CASSLYSTDTQYF. This chain joins TRBV5-1 and TRBJ2-3; D is ambiguous. Looked up from germline, CDR1 is SGHRS and CDR2 is YFSETQ. V lost 1 base and J 0 bases, leaving 3 bases between the germline ends. The CDR3 loop spans 13 amino acids.

This clonotype has at least ten counts. The chain joins TRBV5-1 to TRBJ2-7; the D gene is possibly TRBD2 (6 bases). Germline V lookup: CDR1 SGHRS, CDR2 YFSETQ. V was shortened by 0 bases and J by 4 bases, with 11 bases between the two germline ends. There are 14 residues in the CDR3. In DNA, the CDR3 is TGCGCCAGCAGCTTGGCTGTTGGGGGGTACGAGCAGTACTTC. It yields the protein CASSLAVGGYEQYF.

The J gene is TRBJ2-7, the V gene TRBV5-1; 7 bases are a match to TRBD1. The junction had 15 bases not matched to a gene; V was cut back by 7 bases and J by 5 bases. CDR1 and CDR2 from the germline V gene are SGHRS and YFSETQ. The CDR3 is 15 residues long. The CDR3: CASAAGDRVRDEQYF. The CDR3 nucleotides are TGCGCCAGCGCCGCGGGCGACAGGGTGCGGGACGAGCAGTACTTC.

This clonotype has ten or more counts. CDR3 loop: CSARGKIGLGGNGYTF. The CDR3 DNA follows: TGCAGTGCTAGAGGGAAGATTGGCCTTGGGGGGAATGGCTACACCTTC. V usage is TRBV20-1 and J usage is TRBJ1-2, with D tentatively TRBD1 (5 bases). Germline V gene lookup returns CDR1 DFQATT and CDR2 SNEGSKA (reference sequence). The CDR3 covers 16 residues. Between the trimmed V and J ends, which lost 1 base and 6 bases, there was a span of 21 bases.

This clonotype was counted many times. Here the CDR3 reads CASSLVGQGTNEQFF. CDR3 coding DNA: TGTGCCAGCAGCTTGGTGGGGCAGGGGACTAATGAGCAGTTCTTC. The chain employs TRBV5-5 and TRBJ2-1; D could derive from TRBD1 or TRBD2 (6 bases each). V was trimmed by 0 bases and J by 7 bases, leaving 14 bases between them. This CDR3 has 15 residues. Germline V CDR1 and CDR2: SGHKS, YYEKEE (reference sequence). The whole variable domain, filled in from reference TRBV5-5 and TRBJ2-1, reads DAGVTQSPTHLIKTRGQQVTLRCSPISGHKSVSWYQQVLGQGPQFIFQYYEKEERGRGNFPDRFSARQFPNYSSELNVNALLLGDSALYLCASSLVGQGTNEQFFGPGTRLTVL.

This clonotype was picked up many times. V gene TRBV6-5 combines with J gene TRBJ2-1, with D perhaps TRBD1 (5 bases). This CDR3 contains 14 residues. Germline-derived CDR1 and CDR2 are MNHEY and SVGAGI. V lost 0 bases, J lost 5 bases, and 8 bases lay in between. The CDR3, as DNA: TGTGCCAGCAGTTACTCGGGGCCCAACAATGAGCAGTTCTTC. Translated, it gives CASSYSGPNNEQFF.

Comment on this clonotype: Given the absence of the conserved phenylalanine or tryptophan at the CDR3 end, a read error is likely. The chain combines TRBV5-1 with TRBJ2-3; D gene ambiguous. The CDR3 runs 13 residues. V lost 5 bases and J 0 bases, leaving 7 bases between the germline ends. CDR1 and CDR2 (germline): SGHRS, YFSETQ. The CDR3 spells CASRTPSTDTQYV. The CDR3 DNA sequence: TGCGCCAGCAGGACCCCCAGCACAGATACGCAGTATGTT.

This clonotype was recorded at least ten times. The rearrangement uses TRBV3-1 and TRBJ1-1, with D perhaps matching TRBD1 (5 bases). CDR1 is LGHDT, CDR2 YNNKEL, per germline (reference sequence). This CDR3 is 16 amino acids long. V was clipped by 0 bases and J by 1 base, with 12 bases between them. The CDR3 nucleotides are TGTGCCAGCAGCCAAGAGTGGGGGACTACGAACACTGAAGCTTTCTTT. Residues: CASSQEWGTTNTEAFF.

This clonotype was seen repeatedly, ten times or more. The rearrangement joins TRBV28 to TRBJ2-7; tentatively, D is TRBD1 or TRBD2 (5 bases each). CDR3 size: 13 residues. Trimming stripped 6 bases from V and 3 bases from J, with 12 bases between. Germline V lookup: CDR1 MDHEN, CDR2 SYDVKM. CDR3 sequence reads: CASRSGANYEQYF. Here the CDR3 DNA reads TGTGCCAGCAGGTCCGGGGCAAACTACGAGCAGTACTTC.

This clonotype has a count of ten or more. The V call is TRBV7-2, the J call TRBJ2-1, with D tentatively TRBD1 or TRBD2 (5 bases each). The germline gives CDR1 SGHTA, CDR2 FQGNSA. Trimming cost V 4 bases and J 0 bases, with 19 bases left between them. This CDR3 has 18 amino acids. As DNA, the CDR3 is TGTGCCAGCAGCTCAGGGCGGGCCCGCCTGAGCTCCTACAATGAGCAGTTCTTC. As protein: CASSSGRARLSSYNEQFF.

This clonotype was counted a few times. CDR3 region: CASSPLARGSTDTQYF. The CDR3 region has the DNA TGCGCCAGCAGCCCCCTGGCGCGGGGGAGCACAGATACGCAGTATTTT. The chain couples TRBV5-1 to TRBJ2-3; TRBD2 agrees at 7 bases. The germline CDR1 and CDR2 sequences are SGHRS and YFSETQ. This CDR3 contains 16 residues. V dropped 4 bases and J dropped 0; count of bases not matched to a gene: 8.

This clonotype was detected only a few times. The chain links TRBV5-5 to TRBJ2-7; a weak D match, TRBD2 (6 bases). The germline V gene has CDR1 SGHKS and CDR2 YYEKEE (reference sequence). V lost 2 bases and J lost 5, with 26 bases in between. The CDR3 length is 18 residues. CDR3 in DNA: TGTGCCAGCAGCTTTAGCTCCCCCGGGGGACTCGCCCCTGACGAGCAGTACTTC. It is translated as CASSFSSPGGLAPDEQYF.

A note on this clonotype: Given a much more abundant clone one base away, this may be a read error. This chain joins TRBV7-9 and TRBJ1-1, with D tentatively TRBD1 (5 bases). The germline CDR1 and CDR2 sequences are SEHNR and FQNEAQ (reference sequence). CDR3 length: 15 amino acids. The CDR3 DNA follows: TGTGTCAGCAGCCCCTGGGGCGGGATGAACACTGAAGCTTTCTTT. Translated: CVSSPWGGMNTEAFF.

Only a few counts were recorded for this clonotype. The chain recombines TRBV30 with TRBJ1-2, with D perhaps TRBD1 (6 bases). The germline V gene has CDR1 GTSNPN and CDR2 SVGIG (reference sequence). V was trimmed by 1 base and J by 8 bases, leaving 14 bases between them. The CDR3 has 13 residues. The CDR3 nucleotides are TGTGCCTGGAGTGCAGACAGGTCTTTCGGCTACACCTTC. As protein: CAWSADRSFGYTF.

This clonotype was counted many times. The chain recombines TRBV5-1 with TRBJ1-1; 8 positions agree with TRBD1. Germline CDR1 and CDR2: SGHRS and YFSETQ. The CDR3 totals 15 residues. The trim removed 0 bases at V and 4 bases at J, leaving 5 bases unmatched. CDR3 bases: TGCGCCAGCAGCTTGGCCGCACAGGGGGGCACTGAAGCTTTCTTT. It yields the protein CASSLAAQGGTEAFF.

This clonotype was detected ten times or more. The CDR3 coding sequence is TGCGCCAGCAGCTTGGATCTCCTAGCGGGTTCTTCCCAAGAGACCCAGTACTTC. Translated, it gives CASSLDLLAGSSQETQYF. The V call is TRBV5-1, the J call TRBJ2-5, with 8 positions matching TRBD2. The ends lost 0 bases at V and 1 base at J; junction bases unmatched: 11. CDR1 SGHRS and CDR2 YFSETQ come from the germline V gene. There are 18 residues in the CDR3. The variable domain in full, with the rest retrieved from reference TRBV5-1 and TRBJ2-5, is KAGVTQTPRYLIKTRGQQVTLSCSPISGHRSVSWYQQTPGQGLQFLFEYFSETQRNKGNFPGRFSGRQFSNSRSEMNVSTLELGDSALYLCASSLDLLAGSSQETQYFGPGTRLLVL.